The present entry profiles one TCR beta chain with its context. These data are taken from a study of regulatory T cells in long-lasting Graves disease. According to the study, TCR beta libraries were built with iRepertoire HTBI primers and CDR3-region Arm-PCR. MiXCR, applied by TCRdb to the multiplex PCR reads, yields one record per CDR3 protein. The sample lists 450,000 or so distinct CDR3 sequences; less than 25% were seen once. The sample's time point: persistent/refractory GD, antithyroid drugs over 5 years with positive TRAb. PBMC-extracted RNA yielded the TCR library. Graves' disease diagnosis followed American Thyroid Association guidelines. Staff took about 9.8 milliliters of peripheral blood and put it into EDTA tubes. The ends were cut back, 3 bases at V and 6 bases at J, with 10 bases in the middle. The CDR3 consists of 13 residues.

The receptor comes from a female donor with Graves disease. This specimen consisted of peripheral blood mononuclear cells (PBMCs), obtained when the disease was refractory, from a patient treated with antithyroid drugs. The gene calls are TRBV12-3 or TRBV12-4 and TRBJ2-3; perhaps TRBD2 as D (6 bases). CDR3 amino acids: CASSLTRPDTQYF. In DNA, the CDR3 is TGTGCCAGCAGTTTGACTAGACCTGATACGCAGTATTTT.